These T cell receptor beta chains were read from a single sample in a study of T cell repertoires in cytomegalovirus infection. Using its own MiXCR run on the reads, TCRdb lists one record per CDR3 protein. The data contain some 62,000 distinct CDR3 sequences, 20% of them singletons. These receptors' targets are unknown. Here the sequenced sample was CD8+ T cells from cultured PBMCs, taken from culture after CMV antigen stimulation. These receptors were obtained from a human donor in good health (CMV status not recorded). Some clones in this sample may be carry-over from other donors' samples. Each CDR3 is given with its conserved first and last residue. The D gene is left open where the match is weak. Clone size appears in some rows only: once, few, many, or a class for an expanded clone.

clone_size d_call j_call v_call cdr3_nt cdr3_aa
few - TRBJ1-1 TRBV28 TGTGCCAGCAGTGGGGTGATGAACACTGAAGCTTTCTTT CASSGVMNTEAFF
few - TRBJ1-1 TRBV19 TGTGCCAGTAGTTTAGGACCCACTGAAGCTTTCTTT CASSLGPTEAFF
- TRBD2 TRBJ2-5 TRBV27 TGTGCCAGCAGCTCGGAATATCCGGGACTAGAAGAGACCCAGTACTTC CASSSEYPGLEETQYF
few TRBD1 TRBJ1-5 TRBV7-2 TGTGCCAGCAGCCAGACAGGGTTCCGCAATCAGCCCCAGCATTTT CASSQTGFRNQPQHF
- - TRBJ1-1 TRBV12-3/TRBV12-4 TGTGCCAGCAGTTTTAAACCGTCAGCGTACACTGAAGCTTTCTTT CASSFKPSAYTEAFF
few - TRBJ2-7 TRBV6-5 TGTGCCAGCAGTTACTCGATTGGGCCCTACGAGCAGTACTTC CASSYSIGPYEQYF
- - TRBJ1-6 TRBV7-2 TGTGCCAGCAGTTCCCGGGGAGGGGGTTATAATTCACCCCTCCACTTT CASSSRGGGYNSPLHF
- - TRBJ1-1 TRBV12-3/TRBV12-4 TGTGCCAGCAGTTTTACAAGGATCAACACTGAAGCTTTCTTT CASSFTRINTEAFF
few TRBD1 TRBJ1-2 TRBV20-1 TGCAGTGCTAGATACCCGGGACAGGGCCACTATGGCTACACCTTC CSARYPGQGHYGYTF
few TRBD1 TRBJ2-1 TRBV6-2/TRBV6-3 TGTGCCAGCAGTTACTCCCAGGGACAGGGGGCCTTACCCAGCTACAATGAGCAGTTCTTC CASSYSQGQGALPSYNEQFF
- TRBD2 TRBJ2-1 TRBV6-4 TGTGCCAGCAGTGACTCTAGCGGGGGGGCCAATGAGCAGTTCTTC CASSDSSGGANEQFF
- TRBD1 TRBJ1-6 TRBV27 TGTGCCAGCAGTGGAGGGACAGGAGGAAATTCACCCCTCCACTTT CASSGGTGGNSPLHF
few - TRBJ2-1 TRBV6-2/TRBV6-3 TGTGCCAGCAGTTACCCTCGGGACACCGAGCAGTTCTTC CASSYPRDTEQFF
- - TRBJ2-3 TRBV29-1 TGCAGCGTTGGGTATGAGGTAACAGATACGCAGTATTTT CSVGYEVTDTQYF
- TRBD2 TRBJ2-7 TRBV6-2/TRBV6-3 TGTGCCAGCAGTTTCGGACTAGCGGGGGGCTACGAGCAGTACTTC CASSFGLAGGYEQYF
few TRBD2 TRBJ2-3 TRBV7-2 TGTGCCAGCAGCTTTGAGCGGGGGCCGTACACAGATACGCAGTATTTT CASSFERGPYTDTQYF
- TRBD2 TRBJ2-2 TRBV7-2 TGTGCCAGCAGCTTTAAGCTAGCGGGGGGGCCGGTCGGGGAGCTGTTTTTT CASSFKLAGGPVGELFF
- - TRBJ1-4 TRBV12-3/TRBV12-4 TGTGCCAGCAGTTTAGATGATGATGTCTTTGCAACTAATGAAAAACTGTTTTTT CASSLDDDVFATNEKLFF
few - TRBJ2-6 TRBV7-2 TGTGCCAGCAGCTTACGGGCAGGCAACCCTATCTCTGGGGCCAACGTCCTGACTTTC CASSLRAGNPISGANVLTF
- - TRBJ2-3 TRBV7-2 TGTGCCAGCAGCCAACACGACAGGACAGATACGCAGTATTTT CASSQHDRTDTQYF
- TRBD1 TRBJ2-2 TRBV7-3 TGTGCCAGCAGCGCCCAGGGGGACACCGGGGAGCTGTTTTTT CASSAQGDTGELFF
- TRBD1 TRBJ2-1 TRBV7-6 TGTGCCAGCAGCCCCGAGACAGGGCCGCAGTTCTTC CASSPETGPQFF
- TRBD2 TRBJ2-2 TRBV27 TGTGCCAGCAGCGGGGGGGATGTTGCAGGGGAGCTGTTTTTT CASSGGDVAGELFF
once - TRBJ1-1 TRBV7-6 TGTGCCAGCAGCTTAGCTCGAGGGTTAGCCACTGAAGCTTTCTTT CASSLARGLATEAFF
- TRBD1 TRBJ1-1 TRBV7-2 TGTGCCAGCAGCCCCAGGGGGGGCCCTGGGGACACTGAAGCTTTCTTT CASSPRGGPGDTEAFF
- - TRBJ2-3 TRBV7-2 TGTGCCAGCAGCTTAGCCCCCATTCTTGATACGCAGTATTTT CASSLAPILDTQYF
few - TRBJ2-3 TRBV7-8 TGTGCCAGCAGCTTAGAACTCCTTGGCAAGGATACGCAGTATTTT CASSLELLGKDTQYF
few - TRBJ2-5 TRBV7-2 TGTGCCAGCAGCCCCCGGAGGTTTAGCGGTTCTACAAAGACCCAGTACTTC CASSPRRFSGSTKTQYF
- TRBD2 TRBJ2-5 TRBV7-2 TGTGCCAGCAGCCCCTCTCCGACTAGCGGGGAGACCCAGTACTTC CASSPSPTSGETQYF
- - TRBJ2-7 TRBV6-1 TGTGCCAGCAAGTCATTACCCCCACAGGGTCCGGACGAGCAGTACTTC CASKSLPPQGPDEQYF
- - TRBJ1-1 TRBV27 TGTGCCAGCAGTTTATCGCAGGGGATCGCTGAAGCTTTCTTT CASSLSQGIAEAFF
few - TRBJ1-4 TRBV7-9 TGTGCCAGCAGTTTCCTGGACGGCCACGCAGGCGAAAAACTGTTTTTT CASSFLDGHAGEKLFF
few - TRBJ1-1 TRBV6-2/TRBV6-3 TGTGCCAGCAGTCGCCGTAGGGTACGACCAAACACTGAAGCTTTCTTT CASSRRRVRPNTEAFF
few TRBD1 TRBJ2-7 TRBV7-9 TGTGCCAGCAGCGGAAATCAAGCCCGACAGGGAAGTACGTACGAGCAGTACTTC CASSGNQARQGSTYEQYF
many TRBD2 TRBJ2-5 TRBV7-2 TGTGCCAGCAGCTCCAACTACCTCTGGACTAGCGGCCAAGAGACCCAGTACTTC CASSSNYLWTSGQETQYF
- - TRBJ2-1 TRBV6-8 TGTGCCAGCAGTTACTCGGGATCTGAGCAGTTCTTC CASSYSGSEQFF
- TRBD1 TRBJ2-6 TRBV27 TGTGCCAGCAGTTCTCTCAGGACAGGGGAACTTCCTGGGGCCAACGTCCTGACTTTC CASSSLRTGELPGANVLTF
few - TRBJ1-1 TRBV6-2/TRBV6-3 TGTGCCACCCTCATGAACACTGAAGCTTTCTTT CATLMNTEAFF
few - TRBJ1-1 TRBV6-2/TRBV6-3 TGTGCCAGCAGTTACGAAAAGTACACTGAAGCTTTCTTT CASSYEKYTEAFF
- TRBD2 TRBJ2-1 TRBV7-6 TGTGCCAGCAGCTTAAGGACTAGCGGGGAACCCTCCTACAATGAGCAGTTCTTC CASSLRTSGEPSYNEQFF
few - TRBJ2-2 TRBV7-2 TGTGCCACCGAGCCCCTTAACACCGGGGAGCTGTTTTTT CATEPLNTGELFF
- - TRBJ1-1 TRBV7-9 TGTGCCAGCAGCTCGTTCGTGGGAGAGGCTTTCTTT CASSSFVGEAFF
- TRBD1 TRBJ1-6 TRBV5-6 TGTGCCAGCAGCTTTAACAGGGGAGCCTCACCCCTCCACTTT CASSFNRGASPLHF
- TRBD1 TRBJ2-7 TRBV7-2 TGTGCCAGCAGCTTATACAGGGGGGATTCCTACGAGCAGTACTTC CASSLYRGDSYEQYF
few - TRBJ2-1 TRBV29-1 TGCAGCGTTGAAGCCCCCAGGGCAGGTCAGAATGAGCAGTTCTTC CSVEAPRAGQNEQFF
few TRBD2 TRBJ2-1 TRBV7-3 TGTGCCAGCAGCTTGTCCGGGGGGACCTTTTACAATGAGCAGTTCTTC CASSLSGGTFYNEQFF
few - TRBJ1-5 TRBV7-9 TGTGCCAGCAGCGGGGCGGGGGGAAGGACCCAGCATTTT CASSGAGGRTQHF
- - TRBJ1-1 TRBV10-3 TGTGCCATCAGTGATGGGCAGTACACTGAAGCTTTCTTT CAISDGQYTEAFF
many - TRBJ2-7 TRBV10-3 TGTGCCATCAGTGAGTCTGGCGAGCAGTACTTC CAISESGEQYF
few - TRBJ1-6 TRBV10-2 TGCGCCAGCACCCCGACTGGGGGGAATTCACCCCTCCACTTT CASTPTGGNSPLHF
- - TRBJ2-1 TRBV7-9 TGTGCCAGCAGCTTAGCCCGGAGTAACAATGAGCAGTTCTTC CASSLARSNNEQFF
- - TRBJ2-2 TRBV27 TGTGCCAGCAGTCCCAGGGTTATTGGCGGGGAGCTGTTTTTT CASSPRVIGGELFF
- TRBD1 TRBJ1-1 TRBV7-2 TGTGCCAGCAGCTTAGCGACAGGGGGAGTTAAACGGAACACTGAAGCTTTCTTT CASSLATGGVKRNTEAFF
few - TRBJ2-7 TRBV12-3/TRBV12-4 TGTGCCAGCAGTTTACCCCCGCGGGGCTACGAGCAGTACTTC CASSLPPRGYEQYF
few - TRBJ2-3 TRBV7-2 TGTGCCAGCAGCTCAGGGTCTGAAGATACGCAGTATTTT CASSSGSEDTQYF
few - TRBJ1-1 TRBV7-8 TGTGCCAGCAGCTCTATCGGGGATGAAGCTTTCTTT CASSSIGDEAFF
- TRBD2 TRBJ2-7 TRBV20-1 TGCAGTGCTAGTTCTGCCGGGGGGGCCTCCTACGAGCAGTACTTC CSASSAGGASYEQYF
- TRBD1 TRBJ1-1 TRBV29-1 TGCAGCGTTCCCGGGACAGTGAACACTGAAGCTTTCTTT CSVPGTVNTEAFF
- - TRBJ1-1 TRBV20-1 TGCAGTGCTAGAGATTGGAGGGTGGGGTACACTGAAGCTTTCTTT CSARDWRVGYTEAFF